The next 18 T cell receptor beta chains were all read from a single sample in a study of T-cell reconstitution after alpha-beta-depleted transplantation in children. During its preparation, the TCRbeta library received unique molecular identifiers. Each CDR3 protein gets one entry after TCRdb re-called the PCR reads with MiXCR. This table has a few hundred thousand distinct CDR3 sequences, 13% appearing once. Sequenced material: PBMCs, mostly from graft donor cells, taken 360 days after TCRalphabeta/CD19-depleted stem cell transplant. Receptors originate from a male patient between 10 and 17 years old who had a stem cell transplant for acute myeloid leukemia, so the T cells may come from the graft donor.

This clonotype has only a few counts. The J gene is TRBJ2-5, the V gene TRBV5-5; D is uncertain. With 4 bases removed from V and 4 bases from J, the gap between germline ends came to 8 bases. CDR3 size: 12 residues. Per the germline V gene, CDR1 is SGHKS and CDR2 is YYEKEE (reference sequence). CDR3 in amino acids: CASSISGETQYF. The CDR3 nucleotides are TGTGCCAGCAGCATCTCGGGAGAGACCCAGTACTTC.

This clonotype was seen more than once but under ten times. The gene calls are TRBV10-3 and TRBJ2-3; 9 bases agree with TRBD2. V dropped 5 bases and J dropped 0; count of bases not matched to a gene: 3. Per the germline V gene, CDR1 is ENHRY and CDR2 is SYGVKD. The CDR3 consists of 15 residues. The CDR3 here is CAISLAGASTDTQYF. The CDR3 DNA sequence: TGTGCCATCAGTTTAGCGGGAGCTAGCACAGATACGCAGTATTTT.

This chain joins TRBV7-2 and TRBJ1-1; 8 bases are a match to TRBD1. V was clipped by 4 bases and J by 10 bases; unmatched bases: 2. The length of the CDR3 is 11 residues. Germline V gene data show CDR1 as SGHTA and CDR2 as FQGNSA. This chain's CDR3 is CASSSTGGAFF. The CDR3 coding sequence is TGTGCCAGCAGCTCTACAGGGGGAGCTTTCTTT.

This clonotype came up a few times. V and J are TRBV12-3 or TRBV12-4 and TRBJ1-1, with 8 positions matching TRBD1. The CDR3 runs 15 residues. Trimming cost V 5 bases and J 4 bases; bases outside gene matches: 9. The CDR3: CASSTGTGAGTEAFF. In DNA form, the CDR3 reads TGTGCCAGCAGTACGGGGACAGGTGCGGGCACTGAAGCTTTCTTT.

This clonotype showed up many times. V gene TRBV12-3 or TRBV12-4 combines with J gene TRBJ2-5; TRBD2 is a possible D gene (5 bases). The length of the CDR3 is 15 residues. Trimming removed 7 bases at V and 4 bases at J, with 19 bases between. This CDR3 is CASTSQSVARETQYF. CDR3 nucleotide sequence: TGTGCCAGCACTTCCCAATCGGTAGCGAGAGAGACCCAGTACTTC.

In its sample, this clonotype was seen a few times. V gene TRBV20-1 combines with J gene TRBJ2-7; D may be TRBD2 (5 bases). The CDR3 is made up of 13 amino acids. CDR1 and CDR2 (germline): DFQATT, SNEGSKA (reference sequence). V gave up 3 bases and J gave up 3 bases, with 12 bases separating them. CDR3 amino acids: CSASGIPIYEQYF. CDR3 nucleotide sequence: TGCAGTGCTAGCGGGATCCCCATCTACGAGCAGTACTTC.

This clonotype was recorded a few times. The chain has TRBV10-3 and TRBJ1-5, with a tentative D call TRBD1 (6 bases). Germline CDR1 reads ENHRY; CDR2 reads SYGVKD. The CDR3 is 15 amino acids. V lost 4 bases to trimming and J lost 7 bases, with 17 bases between them. The chain's CDR3 is CAISGGGGLGQPQHF. CDR3 coding DNA: TGTGCCATCAGTGGGGGGGGCGGTCTGGGACAGCCCCAGCATTTT.

The chain uses TRBV29-1 and TRBJ1-5; TRBD1 agrees at 12 bases. CDR3 length: 14 amino acids. CDR1 and CDR2 (germline): SQVTM, ANQGSEA. Losses at the gene ends were 6 bases for V and 6 bases for J; bases not matched to a gene: 6. The CDR3 bases are TGCAGCGTGGCCGGGACAGGGGGCGGTCAGCCCCAGCATTTT. It codes for CSVAGTGGGQPQHF.

This clonotype was seen more than once but under ten times. The V call is TRBV28, the J call TRBJ2-1, with TRBD2 matching over 10 bases. In germline, CDR1 is MDHEN, CDR2 SYDVKM. This CDR3 contains 15 residues. V lost 2 bases, J lost 5 bases, and 3 bases stayed unmatched. The CDR3 is CASSLLAGANNEQFF. Here the CDR3 DNA reads TGTGCCAGCAGTTTACTAGCGGGAGCAAACAATGAGCAGTTCTTC.

This clonotype occurred many times. The chain joins TRBV4-3 to TRBJ2-3; possible D gene TRBD1, 6 bases. The CDR3 consists of 13 residues. V gave up 3 bases and J gave up 6 bases, with 10 bases separating them. Germline V gene sequence: CDR1 LGHNA, CDR2 YSLEER. The CDR3 spells CASSQGALDTQYF. The CDR3 nucleotides read TGCGCCAGCAGCCAGGGGGCGCTGGATACGCAGTATTTT.

This clonotype was picked up many times. The CDR3 sequence: CASRPPGQGYNEQFF. CDR3 nucleotides: TGTGCCAGTAGACCTCCGGGACAGGGGTACAATGAGCAGTTCTTC. The gene calls are TRBV3-1 and TRBJ2-1; 10 nucleotides agree with TRBD1. The V gene end was trimmed by 9 bases and the J gene end by 4 bases; junction bases not matched to a gene: 9. Per germline, CDR1 LGHDT and CDR2 YNNKEL (reference sequence). This CDR3 has 15 residues.

This clonotype was counted at least ten times. The rearrangement links TRBV20-1 to TRBJ2-3; D is perhaps TRBD2 (6 bases). The CDR3 is 14 amino acids. Per the germline V gene, CDR1 is DFQATT and CDR2 is SNEGSKA (reference sequence). Trimming removed 5 bases from V and 5 bases from J, with 17 bases in between. CDR3 region: CSAAKEGSGDTQYF. The CDR3 DNA reads TGCAGTGCTGCTAAGGAGGGCAGCGGAGATACGCAGTATTTT.

This clonotype has ten or more counts. J is TRBJ2-5 and V is TRBV29-1; D might be TRBD1 (6 bases). V gave up 6 bases and J gave up 5 bases, with 16 bases separating them. The germline gives CDR1 SQVTM, CDR2 ANQGSEA. The CDR3 is 13 residues long. The CDR3 region is CSVSKGEWETQYF. Here the CDR3 DNA reads TGCAGCGTCTCAAAGGGGGAGTGGGAGACCCAGTACTTC. The whole variable domain, filled in from reference TRBV29-1 and TRBJ2-5, reads SAVISQKPSRDICQRGTSLTIQCQVDSQVTMMFWYRQQPGQSLTLIATANQGSEATYESGFVIDKFPISRPNLTFSTLTVSNMSPEDSSIYLCSVSKGEWETQYFGPGTRLLVL.

This chain joins TRBV9 and TRBJ1-5; D is uncertain. V was shortened by 0 bases and J by 9 bases, with 13 bases between the two germline ends. This CDR3 has 14 amino acids. The germline gives CDR1 SGDLS, CDR2 YYNGEE. CDR3 in DNA: TGTGCCAGCAGCGTAGGTCCAGACCCTACGCCCCAGCATTTT. This gives the protein CASSVGPDPTPQHF. Complete variable domain (other parts from reference TRBV9 and TRBJ1-5): DSGVTQTPKHLITATGQRVTLRCSPRSGDLSVYWYQQSLDQGLQFLIQYYNGEERAKGNILERFSAQQFPDLHSELNLSSLELGDSALYFCASSVGPDPTPQHFGDGTRLSIL.

J is TRBJ2-3 and V is TRBV5-1; 10 bases are shared with TRBD2. This CDR3 comprises 15 residues. After removal of 4 bases from V and 3 bases from J, the junction contained 5 bases not matched to a gene. Germline V gives CDR1 SGHRS, CDR2 YFSETQ. The CDR3 reads CASSPGLAATDTQYF. For the CDR3, the DNA is TGCGCCAGCAGCCCTGGACTAGCGGCTACAGATACGCAGTATTTT. The full variable domain, completed using reference TRBV5-1 and TRBJ2-3, is KAGVTQTPRYLIKTRGQQVTLSCSPISGHRSVSWYQQTPGQGLQFLFEYFSETQRNKGNFPGRFSGRQFSNSRSEMNVSTLELGDSALYLCASSPGLAATDTQYFGPGTRLTVL.

This clonotype was seen a few times. This chain uses TRBV5-1 with TRBJ2-1; D gene uncertain. Germline V CDR1 and CDR2: SGHRS, YFSETQ. V was cut by 0 bases and J by 0 bases, with 13 bases left in between. The CDR3 runs 17 residues. The CDR3 region has the DNA TGCGCCAGCAGCTTGGCCATAGGTCCACCCTCCTACAATGAGCAGTTCTTC. This codes for CASSLAIGPPSYNEQFF.

This chain joins TRBV20-1 and TRBJ1-2; 12 nucleotides agree with TRBD1. CDR3 size: 15 residues. CDR1 and CDR2 from the germline V gene are DFQATT and SNEGSKA (reference sequence). J was trimmed by 7 bases and V by 6 bases; bases with no gene match: 12. CDR3 DNA sequence: TGCAGTGCCTTGTCCGGGACAGGGGGCATTAGTGGCTACACCTTC. Translating it yields CSALSGTGGISGYTF.

This clonotype has more than one count but fewer than ten. CDR3 sequence (DNA): TGTGCCACCAGCAAATCCGGGGTCTCCTACGAGCAGTACTTC. It is translated as CATSKSGVSYEQYF. The chain uses TRBV15 and TRBJ2-7; weak D call: TRBD2 (5 bases). With 4 bases removed from V and 0 bases from J, the gap between germline ends came to 10 bases. This CDR3 is 14 amino acids long. Germline V gene data show CDR1 as LNHNV and CDR2 as YYDKDF (reference sequence).